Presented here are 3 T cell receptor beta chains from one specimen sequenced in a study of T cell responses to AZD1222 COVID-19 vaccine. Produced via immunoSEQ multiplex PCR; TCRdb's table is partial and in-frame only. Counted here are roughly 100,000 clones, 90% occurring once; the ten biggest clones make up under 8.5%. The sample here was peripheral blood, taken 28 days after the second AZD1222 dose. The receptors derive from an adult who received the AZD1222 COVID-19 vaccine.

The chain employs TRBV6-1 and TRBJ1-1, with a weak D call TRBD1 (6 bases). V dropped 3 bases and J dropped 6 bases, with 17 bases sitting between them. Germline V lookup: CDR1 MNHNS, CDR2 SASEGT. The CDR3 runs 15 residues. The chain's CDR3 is CASSDPGHSGPEAFF. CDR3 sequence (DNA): TGTGCCAGCAGTGATCCGGGACACTCGGGCCCTGAAGCTTTCTTT.

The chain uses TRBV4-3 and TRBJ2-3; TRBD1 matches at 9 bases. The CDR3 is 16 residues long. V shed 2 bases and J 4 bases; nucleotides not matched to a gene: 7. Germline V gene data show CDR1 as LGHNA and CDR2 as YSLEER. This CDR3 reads CASSQTPGQGADTQYF. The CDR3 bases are TGCGCCAGCAGCCAAACTCCGGGACAGGGAGCAGATACGCAGTATTTT.

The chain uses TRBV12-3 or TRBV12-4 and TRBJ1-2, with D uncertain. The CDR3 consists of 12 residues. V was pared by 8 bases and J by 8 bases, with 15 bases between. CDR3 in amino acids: CASGTGSRGYTF. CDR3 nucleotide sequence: TGTGCCAGCGGCACCGGGTCTAGAGGCTACACCTTC.